The clone carrying this T cell receptor beta chain was found many times. Antigen specificity is unknown. These data originate in a study of T cells in Graves' hyperthyroidism and ophthalmopathy. Overall study context: Peripheral blood samples were taken at initial diagnosis, prior to any treatment. Findings and caveats of the study: Most clonotypes expanded in the thyroid (above 0.001) were also present in blood.

The CDR3 sequence is 14 residues long. The germline V and J ends were trimmed by 7 bases and 7 bases, with 19 bases remaining between them. Amplified regions were TCR beta CDR3 sequences from RNA transcripts. HTBI primers were employed in a first-round RT-PCR of the TCR CDR3. Using its own MiXCR run on the multiplex PCR reads, TCRdb lists one record per CDR3 protein. The sample contains about 640,000 distinct CDR3 sequences, roughly 20% of which appear only once. Each diagnosis was grounded in clinical symptoms, serum thyroxine and TRAb, thyroid ultrasound, and orbital computed tomography. The V gene is TRBV12-3 or TRBV12-4, the J gene TRBJ2-5; D is undetermined. This clonotype was obtained from a man aged 25-45 years with Graves' ophthalmopathy. The source material was blood. The CDR3 region has the DNA TGTGCCAGCAATCCAAGACCCCGAATAGGGACCCAGTACTTC. Translating it yields CASNPRPRIGTQYF.